Below, one T cell receptor (beta chain) is given with its context. The antigen is not known. CD4+ cells were split into CD45RA+ naive and CD45RA-negative memory subsets. These data belong to a study of shared clonotypes between healthy human individuals. The CDR3 consists of 15 residues. Trimming removed 6 bases at V and 16 bases at J, with 25 bases between. Germline V lookup: CDR1 SNHLY, CDR2 FYNNEI. Produced via immunoSEQ multiplex PCR; TCRdb's table is partial and in-frame only. The sample records 2 million or so clones, roughly 95% being singletons. Points from the study as a whole: Clonotypes not shared had lower generation probabilities than those common to all four donors.

This TCR was sampled from a man in his late teens or twenties in good health. The rearrangement uses TRBV2 and TRBJ1-6, with D possibly matching TRBD1 (6 bases). The source material was naive CD4+ T cells sorted from blood. Subset noted: CD45RA+ positively selected. CDR3 DNA: TGTGCCAGCAGGGATCGAGGGGGGGATGACATGAAACTCCACTTT. Translation gives CASRDRGGDDMKLHF.